This TCR beta chain emerged from a study of identical twins listed by TCRdb under 2016. Regarding the study in general: The study deep-sequenced TCR alpha and beta repertoires from monozygotic twins, unrelated adults of various ages and cord blood to test whether fetal clonotypes persist. To rule out contamination, the twin experiments were replicated at different times with different library preparation protocols. Overall study outcomes, separate from this receptor: Because the same donors could not be followed over many years, the conclusions relied on cross-sectional statistical analysis. Zero-insertion analyses could be partly confounded by invariant T cells such as MAIT and iNKT, although diverse VJ usage argued against such confounding for most clonotypes. Compared with coincidental sharing between unrelated individuals, out-of-frame TCR alpha sequences shared between twins showed an excess of sequences with low generation probability. The excess sharing between twins in beta out-of-frame sequences was weaker because fewer shared sequences reduced the signal-to-noise ratio. Abundant cord blood beta clonotypes carried fewer insertions; young adult naive repertoires showed a weaker similar trend, while memory repertoires showed none. Recombination models systematically underestimated out-of-frame TCR alpha sharing in monozygotic twins but agreed with sharing between unrelated individuals.

Libraries were prepared through 5' RACE. The sample was run on an Illumina HiSeq 2000. A universal primer binding site was added through template switching, and the final cDNA carried a unique molecular identifier so that TCR cDNA molecules could be counted accurately. Specific primers in the conserved constant-segment region were used to synthesize first-strand cDNA for the TCR alpha and beta chains. To control for contamination, every cDNA library carried two barcodes: a SMART-Mk sample barcode plus Illumina barcodes. TruSeq adapter sequences and Illumina sample barcodes were added in two successive PCR steps. The Illumina HiSeq platform was used with custom primers to sequence TCR alpha and beta cDNA libraries. Per the source publication's procedure: Unique molecular identifiers were extracted from raw reads with MiGEC, and CDR3 positions were determined with MiXCR. For each individual, recombination models were inferred using an EM algorithm with the repgenHMM and IGoR tools. The analysis of shared clonotypes was done with the tcR package in R, with sharing normalized by the product of cloneset sizes. To study raw recombination without the effects of thymic and clonal selection, out-of-frame nonproductive sequences were analyzed. The public reads were reprocessed in TCRdb via fastp at Q25 and MiXCR, keeping in-frame beta chains. Rows are combined by CDR3 protein, so each entry shows the most common genes and DNA. V and J calls and clone size were set by TCRdb, not the authors. In all, the sample holds approximately 240,000 distinct CDR3 sequences, and around 15% of those were seen once. 8.5% to 10% of the sample is in the top ten clones.

From the cysteine up to the phenylalanine, the CDR3 has a length of 15 residues. Left in the record is the CDR3 DNA by itself, 45 bases read in frame from the first base. V lost 0 bases and J lost 1 base, and the count of bases not matched to a germline gene is 2. CDR1 and CDR2 are read off the germline V gene as LGHNA and YNFKEQ. Every donor in the study was a healthy Caucasian. Miltenyi CD45RO+ enrichment and human naive T-cell isolation kits were used to isolate memory (CD45RO+) and naive T cells from PBMC. Ten or more counts support this clonotype. Its antigen specificity is not known. No quality values exist for individual bases; no much larger clone is one base distant.

The specimen sequenced was memory (CD45RO+) T cells sorted from blood. Reading the label with the study, this specimen's cell subset or site is: CD45RO+ enriched T cells. The sequence derives from a woman aged 18-30 years in good health. The sequence links TRBV4-2 to TRBJ2-5; a stretch of 7 junction bases matches TRBD2. The CDR3 protein sequence reads: CASSQDWGGQETQYF. The nucleotide sequence is given as TGTGCCAGCAGCCAAGATTGGGGGGGCCAAGAGACCCAGTACTTC.